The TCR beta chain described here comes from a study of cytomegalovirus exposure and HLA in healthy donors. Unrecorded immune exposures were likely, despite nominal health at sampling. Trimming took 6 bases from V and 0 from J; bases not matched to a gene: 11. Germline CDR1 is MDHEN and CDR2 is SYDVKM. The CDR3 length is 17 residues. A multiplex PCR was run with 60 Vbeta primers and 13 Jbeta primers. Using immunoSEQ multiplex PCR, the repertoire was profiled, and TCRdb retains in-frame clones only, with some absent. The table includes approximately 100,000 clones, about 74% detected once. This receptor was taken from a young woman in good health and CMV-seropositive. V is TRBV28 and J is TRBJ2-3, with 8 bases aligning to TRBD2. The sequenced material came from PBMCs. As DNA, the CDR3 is TGTGCCAGCAGACTTCGGGGAGCGGGAGTAAGCACAGATACGCAGTATTTT. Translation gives CASRLRGAGVSTDTQYF.